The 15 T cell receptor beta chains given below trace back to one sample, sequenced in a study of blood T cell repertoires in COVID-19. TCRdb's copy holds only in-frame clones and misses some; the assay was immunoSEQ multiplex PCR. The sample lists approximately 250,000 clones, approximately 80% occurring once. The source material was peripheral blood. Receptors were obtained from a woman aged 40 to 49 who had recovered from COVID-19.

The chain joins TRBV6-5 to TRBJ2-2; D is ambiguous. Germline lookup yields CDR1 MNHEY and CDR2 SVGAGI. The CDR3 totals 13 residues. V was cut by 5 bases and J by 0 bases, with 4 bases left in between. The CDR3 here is CASSRANTGELFF. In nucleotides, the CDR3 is TGTGCCAGCAGTCGGGCGAACACCGGGGAGCTGTTTTTT.

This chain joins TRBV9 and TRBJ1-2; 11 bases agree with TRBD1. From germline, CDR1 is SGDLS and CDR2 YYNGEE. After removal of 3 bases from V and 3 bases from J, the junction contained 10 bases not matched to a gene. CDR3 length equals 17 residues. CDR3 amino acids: CASSARPSGQGDYGYTF. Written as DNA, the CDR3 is TGTGCCAGCAGCGCCAGACCCTCGGGACAGGGGGACTATGGCTACACCTTC.

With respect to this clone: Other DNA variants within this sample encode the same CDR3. Here the CDR3 DNA reads TGTGCCAGCAGCTTGGGGCAGGGCGATGGCTACACCTTC. This gives the protein CASSLGQGDGYTF. The rearrangement links TRBV5-6 to TRBJ1-2; D possibly corresponds to TRBD1 (5 bases). The CDR3 consists of 13 residues. Germline V gene data show CDR1 as SGHDT and CDR2 as YYEEEE. The V end was cut by 0 bases, the J end by 6 bases, with 9 bases between.

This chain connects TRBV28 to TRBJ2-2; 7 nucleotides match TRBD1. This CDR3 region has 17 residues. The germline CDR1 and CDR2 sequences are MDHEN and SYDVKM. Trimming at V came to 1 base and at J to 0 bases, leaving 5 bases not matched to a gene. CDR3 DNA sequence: TGTGCCAGCAGTTTATTAGGGACAGCTACGAACACCGGGGAGCTGTTTTTT. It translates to CASSLLGTATNTGELFF.

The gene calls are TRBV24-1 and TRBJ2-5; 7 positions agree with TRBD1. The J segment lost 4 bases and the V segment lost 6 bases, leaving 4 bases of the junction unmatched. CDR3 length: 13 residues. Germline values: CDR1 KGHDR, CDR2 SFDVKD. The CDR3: CATSQGVTETQYF. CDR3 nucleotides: TGTGCCACCAGTCAGGGGGTGACAGAGACCCAGTACTTC.

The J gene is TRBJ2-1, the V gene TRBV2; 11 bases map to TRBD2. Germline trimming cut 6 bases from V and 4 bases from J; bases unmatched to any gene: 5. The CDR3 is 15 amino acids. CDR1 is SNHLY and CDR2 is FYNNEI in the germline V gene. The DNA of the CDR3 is TGTGCCAGCAGCTACCGACTAGCGGGGTACAATGAGCAGTTCTTC. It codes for CASSYRLAGYNEQFF. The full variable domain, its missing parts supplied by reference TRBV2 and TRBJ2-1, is EPEVTQTPSHQVTQMGQEVILRCVPISNHLYFYWYRQILGQKVEFLVSFYNNEISEKSEIFDDQFSVERPDGSNFTLKIRSTKLEDSAMYFCASSYRLAGYNEQFFGPGTRLTVL.

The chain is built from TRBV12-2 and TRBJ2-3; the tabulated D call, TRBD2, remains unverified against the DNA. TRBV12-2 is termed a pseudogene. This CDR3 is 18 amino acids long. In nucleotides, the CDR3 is TGTGCAAGTCGCCTCATGACACGGCGGGGGGGCCTAGCAGATACGCAGTATTTT. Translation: CASRLMTRRGGLADTQYF.

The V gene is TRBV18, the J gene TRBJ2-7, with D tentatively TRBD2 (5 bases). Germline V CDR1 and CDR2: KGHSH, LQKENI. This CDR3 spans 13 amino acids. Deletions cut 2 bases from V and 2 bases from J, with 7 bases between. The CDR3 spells CASSPTGTYEQYF. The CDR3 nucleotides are TGTGCCAGCTCACCAACGGGGACCTACGAGCAGTACTTC.

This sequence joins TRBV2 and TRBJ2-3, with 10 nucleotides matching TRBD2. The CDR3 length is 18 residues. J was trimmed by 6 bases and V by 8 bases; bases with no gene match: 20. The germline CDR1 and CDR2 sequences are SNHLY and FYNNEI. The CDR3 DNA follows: TGTGCCAGCTGTCCAAACCCCCAAGCGGGGGGGCTGGTGGATACGCAGTATTTT. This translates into CASCPNPQAGGLVDTQYF.

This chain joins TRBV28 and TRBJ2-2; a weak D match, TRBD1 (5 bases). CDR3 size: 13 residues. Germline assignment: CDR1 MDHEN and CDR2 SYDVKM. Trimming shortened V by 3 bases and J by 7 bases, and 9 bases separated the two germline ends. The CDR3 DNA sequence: TGTGCCAGCAGTTTCAGGGTGGGCGGGGAGCTGTTTTTT. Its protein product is CASSFRVGGELFF.

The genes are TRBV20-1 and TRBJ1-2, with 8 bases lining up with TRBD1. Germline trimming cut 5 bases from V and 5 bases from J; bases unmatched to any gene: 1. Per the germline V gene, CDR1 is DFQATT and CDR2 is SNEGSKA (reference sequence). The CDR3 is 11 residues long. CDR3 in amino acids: CSAWTGYGYTF. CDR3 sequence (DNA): TGCAGTGCTTGGACAGGGTATGGCTACACCTTC.

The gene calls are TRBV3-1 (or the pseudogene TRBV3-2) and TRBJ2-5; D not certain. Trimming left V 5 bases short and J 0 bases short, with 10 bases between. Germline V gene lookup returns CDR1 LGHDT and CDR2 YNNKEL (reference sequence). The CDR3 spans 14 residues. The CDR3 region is CASSYRAYQETQYF. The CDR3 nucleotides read TGTGCCAGCAGCTATCGCGCGTACCAAGAGACCCAGTACTTC.

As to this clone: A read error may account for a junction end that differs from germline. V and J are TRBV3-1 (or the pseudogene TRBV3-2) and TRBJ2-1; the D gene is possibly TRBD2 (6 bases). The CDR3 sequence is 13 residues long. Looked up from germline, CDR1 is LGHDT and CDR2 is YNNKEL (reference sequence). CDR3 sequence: CASSPGAAGASLF. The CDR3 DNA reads TGTGCCAGCAGCCCCGGGGCAGCGGGCGCCTCCCTCTTC.

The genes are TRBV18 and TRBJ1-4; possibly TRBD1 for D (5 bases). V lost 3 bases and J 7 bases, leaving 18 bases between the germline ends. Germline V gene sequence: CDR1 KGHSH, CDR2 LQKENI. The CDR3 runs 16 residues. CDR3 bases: TGTGCCAGCTCACCCCGCGGGACGGGGCCTGGTGAAAAACTGTTTTTT. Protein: CASSPRGTGPGEKLFF.

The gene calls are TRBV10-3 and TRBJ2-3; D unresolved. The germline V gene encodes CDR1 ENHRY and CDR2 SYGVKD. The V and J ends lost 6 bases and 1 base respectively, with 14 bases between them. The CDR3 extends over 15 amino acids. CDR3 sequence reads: CAISPSGTGTDTQYF. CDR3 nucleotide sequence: TGTGCCATCAGCCCATCTGGCACAGGCACAGATACGCAGTATTTT.